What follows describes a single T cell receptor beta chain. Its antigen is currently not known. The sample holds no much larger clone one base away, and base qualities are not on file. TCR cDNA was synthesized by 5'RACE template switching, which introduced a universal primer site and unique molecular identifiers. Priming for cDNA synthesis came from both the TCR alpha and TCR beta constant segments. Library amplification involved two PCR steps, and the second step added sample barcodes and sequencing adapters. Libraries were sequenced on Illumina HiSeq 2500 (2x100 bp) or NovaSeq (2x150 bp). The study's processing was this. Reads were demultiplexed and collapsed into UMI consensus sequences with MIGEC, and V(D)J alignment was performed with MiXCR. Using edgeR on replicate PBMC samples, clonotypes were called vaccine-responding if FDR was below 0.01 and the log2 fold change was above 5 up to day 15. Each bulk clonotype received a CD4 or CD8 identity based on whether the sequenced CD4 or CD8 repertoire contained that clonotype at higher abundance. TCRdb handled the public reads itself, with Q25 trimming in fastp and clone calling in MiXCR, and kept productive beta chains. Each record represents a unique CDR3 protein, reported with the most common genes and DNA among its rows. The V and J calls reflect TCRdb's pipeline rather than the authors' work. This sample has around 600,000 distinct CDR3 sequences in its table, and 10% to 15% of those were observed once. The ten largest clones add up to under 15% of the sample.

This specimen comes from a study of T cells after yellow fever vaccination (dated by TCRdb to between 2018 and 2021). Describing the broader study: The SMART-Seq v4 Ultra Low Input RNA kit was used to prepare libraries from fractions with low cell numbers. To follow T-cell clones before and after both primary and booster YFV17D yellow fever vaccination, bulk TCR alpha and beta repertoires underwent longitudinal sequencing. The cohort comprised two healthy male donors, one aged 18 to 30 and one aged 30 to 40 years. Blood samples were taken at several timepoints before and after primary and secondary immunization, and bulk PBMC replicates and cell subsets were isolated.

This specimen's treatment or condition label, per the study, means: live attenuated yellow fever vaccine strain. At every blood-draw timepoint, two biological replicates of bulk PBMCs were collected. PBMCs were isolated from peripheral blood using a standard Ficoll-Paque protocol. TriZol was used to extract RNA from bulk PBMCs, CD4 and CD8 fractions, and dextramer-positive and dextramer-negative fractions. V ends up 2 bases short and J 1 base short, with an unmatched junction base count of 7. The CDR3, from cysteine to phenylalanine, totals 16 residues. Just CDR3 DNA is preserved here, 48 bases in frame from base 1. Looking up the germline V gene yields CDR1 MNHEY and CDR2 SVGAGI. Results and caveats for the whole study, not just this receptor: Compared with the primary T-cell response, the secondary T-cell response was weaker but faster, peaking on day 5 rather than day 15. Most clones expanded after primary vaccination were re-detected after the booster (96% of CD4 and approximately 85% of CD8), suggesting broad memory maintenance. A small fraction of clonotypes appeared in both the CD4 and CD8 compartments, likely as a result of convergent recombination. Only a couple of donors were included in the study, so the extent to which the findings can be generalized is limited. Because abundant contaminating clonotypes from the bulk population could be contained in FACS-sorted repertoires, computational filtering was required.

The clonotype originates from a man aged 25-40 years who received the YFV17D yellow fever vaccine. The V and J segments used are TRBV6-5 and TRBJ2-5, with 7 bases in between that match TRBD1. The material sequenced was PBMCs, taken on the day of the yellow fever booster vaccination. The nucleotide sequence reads TGTGCCAGCAGTTACATACAGGGGCCTATCCAAGAGACCCAGTACTTC. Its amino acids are CASSYIQGPIQETQYF.